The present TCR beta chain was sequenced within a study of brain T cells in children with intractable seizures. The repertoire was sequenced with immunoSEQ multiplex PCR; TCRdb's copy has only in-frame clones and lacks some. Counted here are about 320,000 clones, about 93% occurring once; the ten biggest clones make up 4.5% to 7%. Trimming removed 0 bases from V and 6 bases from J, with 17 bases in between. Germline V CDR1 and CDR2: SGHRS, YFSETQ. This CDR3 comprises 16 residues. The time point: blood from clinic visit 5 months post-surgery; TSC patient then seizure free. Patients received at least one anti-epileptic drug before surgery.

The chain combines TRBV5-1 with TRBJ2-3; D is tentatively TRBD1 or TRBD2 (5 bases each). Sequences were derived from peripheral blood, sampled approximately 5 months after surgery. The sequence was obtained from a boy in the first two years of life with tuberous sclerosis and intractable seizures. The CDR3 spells CASSLVGTRASDTQYF. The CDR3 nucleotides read TGCGCCAGCAGCTTGGTCGGGACCCGAGCATCTGATACGCAGTATTTT.